These T cell receptor beta chains were read from a single sample in a study of Ad26.COV2.S vaccination and SARS-CoV-2 variants. TCRdb's table, derived via immunoSEQ multiplex PCR, lists solely in-frame clones and lacks some. In the table there are 400,000 to 450,000 clones, 90% of which are singletons. This material consisted of peripheral blood, taken in a trial of Ad26.COV2.S vaccine versus placebo. The receptors here all came from a person aged 18 to 59 who received the Ad26.COV2.S COVID-19 vaccine or a placebo. Each CDR3 is given with its conserved first and last residue.

j_call v_call cdr3_aa
TRBJ2-5 TRBV11-2 CASSLSRETQYF
TRBJ1-5 TRBV18 CASSQDASTPQHF
TRBJ2-5 TRBV11-2 CASSPVESQETQYF
TRBJ1-2 TRBV4-3 CASSQEPSHGYTF
TRBJ2-3 TRBV5-5 CASSTSDPGGADTQYF
TRBJ1-3 TRBV18 CASSPPGRGTGNTIYF
TRBJ2-7 TRBV7-2 CASSSLAGGTYEQYF
TRBJ1-1 TRBV28 CASSHLADRSTEAFF
TRBJ1-3 TRBV9 CASSARGQSSGNTIYF
TRBJ2-7 TRBV2 CASRGQGYEQYF
TRBJ2-1 TRBV27 CASSLSVSLEQFF
TRBJ1-3 TRBV5-6 CASSLPGSGNTIYF
TRBJ1-1 TRBV27 CASSFFSPEAGTEAFF
TRBJ1-1 TRBV28 CASSALRGGLETEAFF
TRBJ2-7 TRBV28 CASSADSDREGGWEQYF
TRBJ1-2 TRBV10-3 CATRPENYGYTF
TRBJ2-3 TRBV7-9 CASSPRGGRSIDTQYF
TRBJ1-5 TRBV9 CASSVDSRFNQPQHF
TRBJ2-1 TRBV5-1 CASSFGTSGNNEQFF